This T cell receptor (beta chain) stems from a study of graft-versus-host responses after intestinal transplantation. Produced via immunoSEQ multiplex PCR; TCRdb's table is partial and in-frame only. Of about 14,000 clones detected, just under 95% appear once; the ten largest clones hold 0.71%. Germline V gene lookup returns CDR1 SGHVS and CDR2 FQNEAQ. V lost 0 bases, J lost 1 base, and 3 bases stayed unmatched. The CDR3 consists of 16 residues. This clonotype originated in a human patient who received an intestinal transplant, so some T cells may come from the graft donor. The chain joins TRBV7-8 to TRBJ1-5; 7 nucleotides match TRBD1. The sequencing used PBMCs, collected 9 days after transplant. CDR3 protein: CASSLAGQASNQPQHF. In DNA form, the CDR3 reads TGTGCCAGCAGCTTAGCTGGACAGGCCAGCAATCAGCCCCAGCATTTT.